The T cell receptor beta chain under discussion was sequenced for a study of blood T cell repertoires in COVID-19. The CDR3 contains 14 residues. V lost 7 bases, J lost 3 bases, and 3 bases stayed unmatched. Per the germline V gene, CDR1 is MNHEY and CDR2 is SMNVEV (reference sequence). Method: immunoSEQ multiplex PCR; TCRdb's copy keeps in-frame clones and lacks some. The sample lists 200,000 to 250,000 clones, approximately 83% seen once, with 2% to 2.5% in the top ten. This sequence joins TRBV27 and TRBJ2-7; the match to TRBD2 covers 13 bases. This receptor was identified in a woman between 55 and 75 years old with acute or convalescent COVID-19. Sequencing was carried out using peripheral blood. CDR3 bases: TGTGCCAGCAAGGGACTAGCGGGGCTCTACGAGCAGTACTTC. Protein sequence: CASKGLAGLYEQYF.